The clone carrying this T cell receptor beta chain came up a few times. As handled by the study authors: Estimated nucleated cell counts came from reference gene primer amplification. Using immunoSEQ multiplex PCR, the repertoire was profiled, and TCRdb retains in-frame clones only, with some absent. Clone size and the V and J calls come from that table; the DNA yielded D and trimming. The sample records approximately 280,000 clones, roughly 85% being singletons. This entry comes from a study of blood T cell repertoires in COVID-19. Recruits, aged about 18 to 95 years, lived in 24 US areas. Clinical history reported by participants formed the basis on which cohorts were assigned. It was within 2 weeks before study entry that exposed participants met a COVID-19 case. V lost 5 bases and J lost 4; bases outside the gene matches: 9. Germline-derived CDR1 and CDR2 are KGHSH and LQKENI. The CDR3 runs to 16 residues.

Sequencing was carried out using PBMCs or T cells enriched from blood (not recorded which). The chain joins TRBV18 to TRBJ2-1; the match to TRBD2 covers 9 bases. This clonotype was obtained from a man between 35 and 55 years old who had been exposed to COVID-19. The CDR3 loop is CASSLRASGIYNEQFF. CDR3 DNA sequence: TGTGCCAGCTCATTACGGGCTAGCGGGATTTACAATGAGCAGTTCTTC.